The TCR beta chain described here comes from a study of blood T cell repertoires in COVID-19. The germline V gene has CDR1 SQVTM and CDR2 ANQGSEA. The CDR3 loop spans 14 amino acids. V was trimmed by 4 bases and J by 7 bases, leaving 19 bases between them. TCRdb's copy holds only in-frame clones and misses some; the assay was immunoSEQ multiplex PCR. The sample carries hundreds of thousands of clones, approximately 88% recorded once. V gene TRBV29-1 combines with J gene TRBJ1-1, with TRBD1 as a possible D gene (6 bases). The specimen sequenced was peripheral blood. This clonotype was sampled from a man aged 35-49 years with acute or convalescent COVID-19. This CDR3 reads CSVAGQQGSGEAFF. DNA for the CDR3: TGCAGCGTTGCCGGACAGCAGGGATCGGGTGAAGCTTTCTTT.